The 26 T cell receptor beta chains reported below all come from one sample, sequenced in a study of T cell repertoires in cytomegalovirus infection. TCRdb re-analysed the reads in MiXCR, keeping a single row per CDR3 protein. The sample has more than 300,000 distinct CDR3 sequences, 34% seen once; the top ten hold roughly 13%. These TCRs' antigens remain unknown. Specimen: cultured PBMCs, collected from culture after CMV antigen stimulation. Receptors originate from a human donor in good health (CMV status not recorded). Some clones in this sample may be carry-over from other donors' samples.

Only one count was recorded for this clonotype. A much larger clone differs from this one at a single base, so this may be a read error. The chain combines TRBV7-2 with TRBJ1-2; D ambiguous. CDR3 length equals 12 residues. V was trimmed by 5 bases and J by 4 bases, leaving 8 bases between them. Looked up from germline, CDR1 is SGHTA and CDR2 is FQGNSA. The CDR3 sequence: CASSIETYGYTF. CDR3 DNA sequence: TGTGCCAGCAGCATAGAAACCTATGGCTACACCTTC.

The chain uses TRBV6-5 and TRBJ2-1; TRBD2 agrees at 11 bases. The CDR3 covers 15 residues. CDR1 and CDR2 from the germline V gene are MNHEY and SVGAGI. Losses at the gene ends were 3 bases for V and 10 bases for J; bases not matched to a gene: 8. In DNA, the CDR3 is TGTGCCAGCAGTTATTCGCTAGCGGGAGGACGAGAGCAGTTCTTC. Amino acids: CASSYSLAGGREQFF.

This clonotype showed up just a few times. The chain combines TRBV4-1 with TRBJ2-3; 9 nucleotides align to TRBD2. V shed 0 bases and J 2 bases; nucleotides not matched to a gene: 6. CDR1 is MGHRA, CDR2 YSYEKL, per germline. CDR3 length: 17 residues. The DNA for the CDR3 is TGCGCCAGCAGCCAAGATCCACCTAGCGGGGCCACAGATACGCAGTATTTT. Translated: CASSQDPPSGATDTQYF.

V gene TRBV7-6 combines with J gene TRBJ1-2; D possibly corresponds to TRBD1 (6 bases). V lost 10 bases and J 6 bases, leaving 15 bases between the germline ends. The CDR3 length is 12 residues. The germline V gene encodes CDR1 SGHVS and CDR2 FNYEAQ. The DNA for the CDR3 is TGTGCCAACGAAGGACAGCTGGATGGCTACACCTTC. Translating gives CANEGQLDGYTF.

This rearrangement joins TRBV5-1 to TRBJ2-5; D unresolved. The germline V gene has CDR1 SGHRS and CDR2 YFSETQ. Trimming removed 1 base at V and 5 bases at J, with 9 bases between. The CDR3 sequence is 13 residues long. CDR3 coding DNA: TGCGCCAGCAGCTTGCACCCGGCCGAGACCCAGTACTTC. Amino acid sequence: CASSLHPAETQYF.

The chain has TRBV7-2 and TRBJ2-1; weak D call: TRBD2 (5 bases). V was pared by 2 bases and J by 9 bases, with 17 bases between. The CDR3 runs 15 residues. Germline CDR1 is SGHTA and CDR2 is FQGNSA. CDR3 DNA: TGTGCCAGCAGCTTACGGGTCAGCGGACCCCTTGAGCAGTTCTTC. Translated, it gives CASSLRVSGPLEQFF.

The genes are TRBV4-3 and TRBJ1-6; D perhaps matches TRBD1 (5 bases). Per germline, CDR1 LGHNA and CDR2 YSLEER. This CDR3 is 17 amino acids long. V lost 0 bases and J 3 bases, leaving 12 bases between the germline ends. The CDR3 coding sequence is TGCGCCAGCAGCCAAGATGGGACCGCGGTCTATAATTCACCCCTCCACTTT. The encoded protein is CASSQDGTAVYNSPLHF.

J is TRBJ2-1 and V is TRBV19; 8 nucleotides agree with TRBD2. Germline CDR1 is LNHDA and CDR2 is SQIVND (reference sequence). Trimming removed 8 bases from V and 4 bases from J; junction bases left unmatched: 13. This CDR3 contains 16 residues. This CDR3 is CASVSAGAGKYNEQFF. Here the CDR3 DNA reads TGTGCCAGTGTCTCAGCGGGAGCCGGTAAATACAATGAGCAGTTCTTC.

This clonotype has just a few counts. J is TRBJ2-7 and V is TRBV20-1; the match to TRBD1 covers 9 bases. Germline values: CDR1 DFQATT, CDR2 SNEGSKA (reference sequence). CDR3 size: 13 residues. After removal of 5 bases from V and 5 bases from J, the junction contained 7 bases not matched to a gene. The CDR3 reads CSAGGQGTNEQYF. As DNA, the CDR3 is TGCAGTGCTGGGGGACAGGGTACGAACGAGCAGTACTTC.

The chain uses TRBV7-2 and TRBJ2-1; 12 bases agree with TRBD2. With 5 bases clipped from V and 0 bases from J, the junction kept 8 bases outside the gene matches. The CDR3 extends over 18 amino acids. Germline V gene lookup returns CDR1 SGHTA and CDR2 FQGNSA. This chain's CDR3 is CASSPVGLAGSSYNEQFF. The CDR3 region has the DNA TGTGCCAGCAGCCCGGTTGGACTAGCGGGGAGCTCCTACAATGAGCAGTTCTTC. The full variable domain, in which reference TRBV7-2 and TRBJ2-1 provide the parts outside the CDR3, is GAGVSQSPSNKVTEKGKDVELRCDPISGHTALYWYRQSLGQGLEFLIYFQGNSAPDKSGLPSDRFSAERTGGSVSTLTIQRTQQEDSAVYLCASSPVGLAGSSYNEQFFGPGTRLTVL.

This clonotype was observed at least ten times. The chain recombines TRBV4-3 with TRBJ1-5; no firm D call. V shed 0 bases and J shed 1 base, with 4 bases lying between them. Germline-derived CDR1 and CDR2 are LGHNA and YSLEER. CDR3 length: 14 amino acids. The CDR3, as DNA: TGCGCCAGCAGCCAAGATGGGAGCAATCAGCCCCAGCATTTT. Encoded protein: CASSQDGSNQPQHF.

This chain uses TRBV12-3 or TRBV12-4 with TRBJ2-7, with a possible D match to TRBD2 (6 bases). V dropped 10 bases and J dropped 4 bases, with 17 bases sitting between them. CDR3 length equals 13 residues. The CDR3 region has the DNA TGTGCCACCTCGCTAGCGCTTTGGTACGAGCAGTACTTC. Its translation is CATSLALWYEQYF.

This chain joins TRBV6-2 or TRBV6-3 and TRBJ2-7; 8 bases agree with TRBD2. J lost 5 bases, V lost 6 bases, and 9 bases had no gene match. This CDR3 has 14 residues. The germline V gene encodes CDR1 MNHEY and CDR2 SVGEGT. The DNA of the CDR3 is TGTGCCAGCAGGGTAGCGGGAAGGGCGCACGAGCAGTACGTC. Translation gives CASRVAGRAHEQYV.

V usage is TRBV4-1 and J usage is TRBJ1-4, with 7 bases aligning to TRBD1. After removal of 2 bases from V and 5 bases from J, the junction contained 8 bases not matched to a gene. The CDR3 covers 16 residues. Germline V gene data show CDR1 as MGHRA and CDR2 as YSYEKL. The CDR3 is CASSQFSGQRNEKLFF. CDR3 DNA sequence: TGCGCCAGCAGCCAATTCTCGGGACAGAGAAATGAAAAACTGTTTTTT.

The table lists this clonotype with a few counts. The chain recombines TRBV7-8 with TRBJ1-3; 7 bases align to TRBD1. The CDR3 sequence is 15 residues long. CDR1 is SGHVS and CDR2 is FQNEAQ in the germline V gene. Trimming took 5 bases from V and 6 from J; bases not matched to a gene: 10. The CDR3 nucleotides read TGTGCCAGCAGCCAGACCGGGACAGCATTAAACACCATATATTTT. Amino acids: CASSQTGTALNTIYF.

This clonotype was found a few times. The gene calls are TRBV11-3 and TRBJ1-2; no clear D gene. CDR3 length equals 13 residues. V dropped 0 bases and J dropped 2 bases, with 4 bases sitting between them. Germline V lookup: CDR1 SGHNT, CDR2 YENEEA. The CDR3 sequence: CASSLEVNYGYTF. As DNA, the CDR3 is TGTGCCAGCAGCTTAGAAGTAAACTATGGCTACACCTTC.

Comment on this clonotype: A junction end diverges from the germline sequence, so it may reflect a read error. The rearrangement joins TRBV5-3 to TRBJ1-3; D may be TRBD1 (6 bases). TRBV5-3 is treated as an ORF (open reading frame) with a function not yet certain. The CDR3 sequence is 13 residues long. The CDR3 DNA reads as TGTGCCAGCAGCTCGGGACACGGAAGCACCATATATTTT. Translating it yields CASSSGHGSTIYF.

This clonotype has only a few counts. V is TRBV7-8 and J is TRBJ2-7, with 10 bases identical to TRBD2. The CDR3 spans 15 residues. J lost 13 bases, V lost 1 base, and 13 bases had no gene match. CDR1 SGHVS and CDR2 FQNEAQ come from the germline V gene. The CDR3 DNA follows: TGTGCCAGCAGCTTAGAATCCCTAGCGGGAGAATCTGGTTACTTC. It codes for CASSLESLAGESGYF.

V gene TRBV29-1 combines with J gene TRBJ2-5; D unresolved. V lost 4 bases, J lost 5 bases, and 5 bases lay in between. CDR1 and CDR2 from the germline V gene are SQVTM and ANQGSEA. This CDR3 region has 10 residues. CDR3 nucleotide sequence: TGCAGCGTTGGTGAGGAGACCCAGTACTTC. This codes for CSVGEETQYF.

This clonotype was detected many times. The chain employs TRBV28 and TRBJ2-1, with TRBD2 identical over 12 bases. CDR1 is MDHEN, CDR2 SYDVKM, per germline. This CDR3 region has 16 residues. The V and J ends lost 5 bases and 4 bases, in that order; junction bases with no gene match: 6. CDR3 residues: CASSPSGRVRYNEQFF. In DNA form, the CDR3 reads TGTGCCAGCAGTCCTAGCGGGAGGGTCCGGTACAATGAGCAGTTCTTC.

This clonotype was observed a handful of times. This chain's CDR3 is CASSSPGLGRRSTGELFF. In DNA, the CDR3 is TGTGCCAGCAGCTCCCCGGGGTTGGGGAGACGGAGCACCGGGGAGCTGTTTTTT. V gene TRBV7-3 combines with J gene TRBJ2-2, with D possibly TRBD2 on 5 matching bases. The CDR3 runs 18 residues. The germline V gene encodes CDR1 SGHTA and CDR2 FQGTGA. V lost 4 bases, J lost 4 bases, and 22 bases lay in between.

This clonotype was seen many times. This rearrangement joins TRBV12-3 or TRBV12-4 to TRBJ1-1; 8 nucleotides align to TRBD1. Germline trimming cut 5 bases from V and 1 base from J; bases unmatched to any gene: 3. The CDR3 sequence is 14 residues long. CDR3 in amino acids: CASSGTGRNTEAFF. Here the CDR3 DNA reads TGTGCCAGCAGTGGGACAGGCCGGAACACTGAAGCTTTCTTT.

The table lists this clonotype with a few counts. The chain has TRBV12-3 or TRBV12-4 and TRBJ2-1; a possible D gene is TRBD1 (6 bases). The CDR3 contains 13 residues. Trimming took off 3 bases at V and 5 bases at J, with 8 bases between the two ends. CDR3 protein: CASSFRTDNEQFF. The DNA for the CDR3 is TGTGCCAGCAGTTTCCGGACAGACAATGAGCAGTTCTTC.

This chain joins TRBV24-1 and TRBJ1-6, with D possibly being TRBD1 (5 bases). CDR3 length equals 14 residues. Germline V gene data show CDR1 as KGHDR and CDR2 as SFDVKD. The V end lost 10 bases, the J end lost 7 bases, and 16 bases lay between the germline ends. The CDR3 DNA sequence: TGTGCCACACAAGCGGGCAGGGAAAATTCACCCCTCCACTTT. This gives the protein CATQAGRENSPLHF.

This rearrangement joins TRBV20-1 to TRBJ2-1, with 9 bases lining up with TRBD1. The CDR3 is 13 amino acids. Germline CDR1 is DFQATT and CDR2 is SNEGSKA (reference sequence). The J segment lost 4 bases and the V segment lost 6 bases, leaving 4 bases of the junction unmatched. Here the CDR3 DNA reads TGCAGTGCAAGGACAGGGGATTACAATGAGCAGTTCTTC. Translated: CSARTGDYNEQFF.

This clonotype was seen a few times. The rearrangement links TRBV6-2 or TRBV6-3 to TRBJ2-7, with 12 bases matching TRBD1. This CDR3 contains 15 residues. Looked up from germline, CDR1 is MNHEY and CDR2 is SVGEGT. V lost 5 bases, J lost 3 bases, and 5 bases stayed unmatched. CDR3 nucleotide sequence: TGTGCCAGCAGTCCCCGGGACAGGGGGCACTACGAGCAGTACGTC. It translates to CASSPRDRGHYEQYV.